This TCR beta chain comes out of a study of Ad26.COV2.S vaccination and SARS-CoV-2 variants (dated by TCRdb to about 2021). Context from the whole study: Donors in the vaccine arm were drawn from COV1001, a multicentre, randomized, double-blind, placebo-controlled phase I-IIa trial testing Ad26.COV2.S in healthy adults. Ad26.COV2.S was given intramuscularly at 5x10^10 or 1x10^11 viral particles, as a single shot or as two shots 56 days apart. TCRbeta repertoire sequencing served as the tool for gauging how specific and how broad the SARS-CoV-2-reactive T cell receptors were following Ad26.COV2.S vaccination. A total of some 30 samples were included in the TCR-sequenced set, comprising roughly 19 Ad26.COV2.S vaccine recipients, 5 placebo recipients and 8 SARS-CoV-2 convalescent individuals. Trial participants were randomized into five groups of five, in which low-dose or high-dose Ad26.COV2.S was given once or twice, or placebo was given on both occasions. Throughout the experiments and outcome assessment, investigators stayed blinded to trial group allocation. The paper as a whole reports these results and caveats: The authors noted that the TCR breadth and depth analyses may have underestimated total T cell responses. After vaccination, substantial breadth of spike-specific CD8+ and CD4+ T cell responses was reported. The study was not powered to compare responses between vaccine doses or regimens. Non-spike TCR breadth was comparable between vaccine and placebo recipients, consistent with the vaccine containing only spike. Spike-specific TCR breadth was higher in Ad26.COV2.S recipients than in placebo recipients (P = 0.0014).

As for this clone: Its antigen is unknown. It has no much larger one-base neighbor in the sample; base qualities were not kept.

The immunoSEQ Assay was used to sequence TCRbeta CDR3 regions. After extraction, genomic DNA underwent amplification by bias-controlled multiplex PCR, followed by high-throughput sequencing. As for the original processing: To quantify the absolute abundance of every unique TCRbeta CDR3 region, sequences were collapsed and filtered. T cell fraction was estimated by normalizing TCRbeta template counts to usable DNA, with usable DNA measured through amplification of reference genes found in all nucleated cells. Repertoire TCRs were annotated as SARS-CoV-2-specific by exact matching of V gene, CDR3 amino acid sequence and J gene to a known reactive TCR set. The reference SARS-CoV-2 TCR set came from MIRA and was filtered for enrichment in COVID-19-positive ImmuneCODE repertoires, removing public or cross-reactive TCRs. Based on the MIRA antigens, annotated TCRs were further analysed at the level of specific ORF or position within ORF. Depth was the summed frequency of annotated unique rearrangements, while breadth was defined as annotated unique rearrangements over total unique productive rearrangements. Group comparisons of TCR breadth used two-sided Wilcoxon rank-sum tests. Held by TCRdb, this immuneACCESS table contains in-frame sequences only and omits some clones. Under half of the omission traces to an unresolved V gene where checked; the cause of the rest is unknown. Clonal size and the V and J genes are those of that table, whereas D and trimming came from the DNA. The sample data list roughly 450,000 clones, and 75% to 95% of these were observed just once. Less than 15% of the sample rests with the top ten.

The treatment or condition label for this specimen denotes: approximately 18 received Ad26.COV2.S at low or high dose, single or two shots; about 5 received placebo; per-sample allocation not given. Repertoires of vaccine and placebo recipients were sequenced from samples collected on day 63 after the first injection. Between 29 July and 7 August 2020, Cohort 1b enrolled about two dozen adults aged 18-55 years at one site in Boston, USA. Ad26.COV2.S consisted of a replication-incompetent adenovirus type 26 vector by which a prefusion-stabilized SARS-CoV-2 spike protein from the original Wuhan strain was expressed. The CDR3 goes from the cysteine to the phenylalanine over 15 residues. The read is trimmed to its CDR3 DNA, 45 bases read in frame from base 1. The V end loses 6 bases and the J end loses 0 bases, and a stretch of 13 bases separates them. Based on the germline V gene (reference sequence), the CDR1 and CDR2 sequences are WNHNN and SYGVQD.

This TCR came from a person between 18 and 60 years old who received the Ad26.COV2.S COVID-19 vaccine or a placebo. This material consisted of peripheral blood, taken in a trial of Ad26.COV2.S vaccine versus placebo. The sequence joins TRBV10-1 to TRBJ2-3, with no confidently assigned D gene. The nucleotide sequence is given as TGCGCCAGCAGCGCCCTAGAGTGTAGCACAGATACGCAGTATTTT. This encodes CASSALECSTDTQYF.